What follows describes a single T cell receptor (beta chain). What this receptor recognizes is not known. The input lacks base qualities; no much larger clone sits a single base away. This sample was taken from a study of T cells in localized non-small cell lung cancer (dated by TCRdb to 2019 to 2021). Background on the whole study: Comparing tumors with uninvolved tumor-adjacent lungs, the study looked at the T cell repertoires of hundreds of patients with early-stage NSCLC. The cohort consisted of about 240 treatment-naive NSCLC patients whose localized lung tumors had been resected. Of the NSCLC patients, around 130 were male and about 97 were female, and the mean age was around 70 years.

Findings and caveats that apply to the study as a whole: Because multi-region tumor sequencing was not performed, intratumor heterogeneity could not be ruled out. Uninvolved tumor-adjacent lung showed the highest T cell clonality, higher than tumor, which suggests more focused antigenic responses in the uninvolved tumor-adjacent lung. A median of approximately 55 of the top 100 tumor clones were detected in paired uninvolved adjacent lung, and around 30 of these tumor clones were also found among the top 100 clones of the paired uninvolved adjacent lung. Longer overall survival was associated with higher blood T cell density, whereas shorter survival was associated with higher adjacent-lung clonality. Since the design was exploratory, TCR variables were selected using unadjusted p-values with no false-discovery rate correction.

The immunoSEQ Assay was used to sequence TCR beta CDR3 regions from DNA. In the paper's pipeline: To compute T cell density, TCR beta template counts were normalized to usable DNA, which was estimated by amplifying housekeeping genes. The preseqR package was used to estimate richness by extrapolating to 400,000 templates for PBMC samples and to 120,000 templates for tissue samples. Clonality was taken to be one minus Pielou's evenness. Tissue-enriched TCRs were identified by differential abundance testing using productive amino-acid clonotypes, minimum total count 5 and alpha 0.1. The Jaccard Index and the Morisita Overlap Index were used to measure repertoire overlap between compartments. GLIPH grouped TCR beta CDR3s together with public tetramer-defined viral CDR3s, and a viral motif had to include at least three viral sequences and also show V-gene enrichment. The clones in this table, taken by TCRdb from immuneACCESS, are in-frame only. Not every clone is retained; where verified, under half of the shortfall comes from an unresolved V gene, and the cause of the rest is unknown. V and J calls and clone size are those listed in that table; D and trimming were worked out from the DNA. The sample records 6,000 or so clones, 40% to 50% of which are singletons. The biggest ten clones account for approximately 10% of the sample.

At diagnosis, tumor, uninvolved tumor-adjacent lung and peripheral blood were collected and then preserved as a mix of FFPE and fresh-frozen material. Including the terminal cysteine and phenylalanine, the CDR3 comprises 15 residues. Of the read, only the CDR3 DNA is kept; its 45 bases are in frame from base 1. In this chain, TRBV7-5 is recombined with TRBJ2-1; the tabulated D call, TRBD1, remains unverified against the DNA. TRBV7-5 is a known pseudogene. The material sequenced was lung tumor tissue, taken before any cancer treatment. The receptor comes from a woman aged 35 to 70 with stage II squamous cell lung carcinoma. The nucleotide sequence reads TGTGCCAGCAGCTTAGGCCAGGGCACGAACAATGAGCAGTTCTTC. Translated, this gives CASSLGQGTNNEQFF.